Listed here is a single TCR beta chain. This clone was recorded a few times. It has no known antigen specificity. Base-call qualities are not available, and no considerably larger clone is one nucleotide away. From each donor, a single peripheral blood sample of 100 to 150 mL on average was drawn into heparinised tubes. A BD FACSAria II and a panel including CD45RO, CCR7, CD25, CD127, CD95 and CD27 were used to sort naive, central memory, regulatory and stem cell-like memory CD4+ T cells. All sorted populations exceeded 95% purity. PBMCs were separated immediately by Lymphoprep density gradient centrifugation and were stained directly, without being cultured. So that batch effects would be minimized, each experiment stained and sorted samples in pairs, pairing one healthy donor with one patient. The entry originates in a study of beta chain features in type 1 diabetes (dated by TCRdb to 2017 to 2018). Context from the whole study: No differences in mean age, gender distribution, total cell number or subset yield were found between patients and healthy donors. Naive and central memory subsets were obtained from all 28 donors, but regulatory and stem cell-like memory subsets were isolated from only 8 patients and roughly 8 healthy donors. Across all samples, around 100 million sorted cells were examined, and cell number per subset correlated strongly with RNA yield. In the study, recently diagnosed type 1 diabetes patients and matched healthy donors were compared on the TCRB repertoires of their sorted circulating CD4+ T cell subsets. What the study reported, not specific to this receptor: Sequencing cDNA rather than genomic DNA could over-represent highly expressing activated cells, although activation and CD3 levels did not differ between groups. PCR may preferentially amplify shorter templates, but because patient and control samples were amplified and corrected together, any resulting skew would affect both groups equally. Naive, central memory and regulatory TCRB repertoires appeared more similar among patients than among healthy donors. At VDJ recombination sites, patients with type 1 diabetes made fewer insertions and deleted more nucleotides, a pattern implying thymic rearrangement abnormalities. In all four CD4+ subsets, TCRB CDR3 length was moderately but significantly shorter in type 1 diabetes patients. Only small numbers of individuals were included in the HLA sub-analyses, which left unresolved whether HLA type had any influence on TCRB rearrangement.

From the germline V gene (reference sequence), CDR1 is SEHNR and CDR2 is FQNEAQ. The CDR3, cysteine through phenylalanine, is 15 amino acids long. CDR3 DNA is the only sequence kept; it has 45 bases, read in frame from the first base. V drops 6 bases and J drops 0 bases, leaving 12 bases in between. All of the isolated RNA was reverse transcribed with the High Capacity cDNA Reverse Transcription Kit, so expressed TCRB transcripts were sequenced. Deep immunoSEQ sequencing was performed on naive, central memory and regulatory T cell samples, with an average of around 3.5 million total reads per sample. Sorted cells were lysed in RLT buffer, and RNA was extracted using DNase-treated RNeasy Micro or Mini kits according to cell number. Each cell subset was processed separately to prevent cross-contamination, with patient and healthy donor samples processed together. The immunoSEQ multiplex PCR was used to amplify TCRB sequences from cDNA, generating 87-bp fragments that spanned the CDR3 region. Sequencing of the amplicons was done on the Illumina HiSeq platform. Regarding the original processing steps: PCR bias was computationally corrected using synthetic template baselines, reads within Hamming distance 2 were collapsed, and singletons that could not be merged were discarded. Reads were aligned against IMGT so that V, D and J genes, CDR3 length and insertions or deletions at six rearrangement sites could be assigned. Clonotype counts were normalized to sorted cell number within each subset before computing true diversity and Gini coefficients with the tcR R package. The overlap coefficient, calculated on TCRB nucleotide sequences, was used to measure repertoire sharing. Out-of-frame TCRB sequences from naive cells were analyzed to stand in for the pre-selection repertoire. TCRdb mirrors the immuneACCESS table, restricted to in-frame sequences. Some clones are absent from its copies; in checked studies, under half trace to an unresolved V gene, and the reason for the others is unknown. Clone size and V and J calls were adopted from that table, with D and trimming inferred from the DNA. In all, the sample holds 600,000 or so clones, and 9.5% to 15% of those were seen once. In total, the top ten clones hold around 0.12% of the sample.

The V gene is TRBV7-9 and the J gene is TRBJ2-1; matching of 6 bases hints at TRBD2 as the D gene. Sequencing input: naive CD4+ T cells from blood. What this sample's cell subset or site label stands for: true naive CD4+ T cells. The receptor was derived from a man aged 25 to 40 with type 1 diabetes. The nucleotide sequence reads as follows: TGTGCCAGCAGTTCTATAGCGGCCTCCTACAATGAGCAGTTCTTC. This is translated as CASSSIAASYNEQFF.